This T cell receptor (beta chain) was identified during a study of vaccination and CD4 T cells after COVID-19. Findings and caveats of the study: Convalescent patients' vaccine-specific clones were spike mono-reactive in 304 of 307 cases.

To note about this clonotype: Its antigen is unidentified.

This sample's treatment: approximately nine-day PBMC culture with coronavirus spike peptide pools or control peptides (ViraFEST assay). Sequenced with the Oncomine TCR Beta short-read assay was DNA taken from cultured CD4+ T cells. From the PCR reads, TCRdb called clonotypes with MiXCR, one entry per CDR3 protein. The sample includes over 15,000 distinct CDR3 sequences, about three quarters of them seen just once. Sequenced sample: CD4+ T cells from blood, cultured in vitro. The receptor was derived from a human donor who had recovered from COVID-19.

The CDR3 DNA is TGCAGTGCTAGACCGGGACTGGAATTGAGCTCCTATAATTCACCCCTCCACTTT. Its protein product is CSARPGLELSSYNSPLHF. J is TRBJ1-6 and V is TRBV20-1; tentative D call: TRBD1 (5 bases). V was cut by 2 bases and J by 0 bases, with 17 bases left in between. This CDR3 has 18 amino acids. Germline-derived CDR1 and CDR2 are DFQATT and SNEGSKA (reference sequence).